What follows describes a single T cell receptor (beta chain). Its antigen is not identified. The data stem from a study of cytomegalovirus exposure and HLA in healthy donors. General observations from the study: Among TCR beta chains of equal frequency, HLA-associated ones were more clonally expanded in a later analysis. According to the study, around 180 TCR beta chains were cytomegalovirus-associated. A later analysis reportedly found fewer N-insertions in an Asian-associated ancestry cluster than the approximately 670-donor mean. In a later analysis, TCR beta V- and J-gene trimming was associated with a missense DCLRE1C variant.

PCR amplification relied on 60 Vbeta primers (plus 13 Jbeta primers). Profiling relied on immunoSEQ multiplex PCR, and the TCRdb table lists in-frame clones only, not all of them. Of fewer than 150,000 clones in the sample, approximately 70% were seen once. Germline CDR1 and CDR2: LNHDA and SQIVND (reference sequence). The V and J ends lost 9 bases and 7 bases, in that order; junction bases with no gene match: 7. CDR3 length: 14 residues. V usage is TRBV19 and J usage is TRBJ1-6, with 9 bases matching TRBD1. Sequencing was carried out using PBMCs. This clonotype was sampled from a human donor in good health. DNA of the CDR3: TGTGCCAGCAGACGACAGGGGGACAATTCACCCCTCCACTTT. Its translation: CASRRQGDNSPLHF.